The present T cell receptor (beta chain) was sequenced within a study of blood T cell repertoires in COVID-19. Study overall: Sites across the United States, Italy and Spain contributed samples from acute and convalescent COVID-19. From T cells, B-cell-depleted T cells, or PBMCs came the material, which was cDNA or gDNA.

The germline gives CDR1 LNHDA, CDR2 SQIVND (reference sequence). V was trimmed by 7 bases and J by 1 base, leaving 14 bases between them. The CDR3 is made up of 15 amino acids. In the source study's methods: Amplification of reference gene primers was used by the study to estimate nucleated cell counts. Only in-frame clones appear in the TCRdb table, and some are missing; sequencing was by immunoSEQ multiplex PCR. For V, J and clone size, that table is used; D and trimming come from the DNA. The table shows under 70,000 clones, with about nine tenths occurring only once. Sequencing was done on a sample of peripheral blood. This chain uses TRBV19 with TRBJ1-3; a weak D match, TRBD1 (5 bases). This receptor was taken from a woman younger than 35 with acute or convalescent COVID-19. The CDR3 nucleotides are TGTGCCAGTACCCTGGGTAGGGGATCTGGAAACACCATATATTTT. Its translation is CASTLGRGSGNTIYF.